This T cell receptor beta chain derives from a study of response to subunit inactivated influenza vaccine. TCRdb used MiXCR to reprocess the RT-PCR reads, holding one entry per CDR3 protein. Among some 150,000 distinct CDR3 sequences listed, about 12% were seen once. Trimming left V 5 bases short and J 3 bases short, with 7 bases between. There are 12 residues in the CDR3. CDR1 and CDR2 from the germline V gene are MNHEY and SVGEGT. This same sample was also part of a study on T cells expressing NK-cell markers. That report adds: What made the TCR beta cDNA was 5'RACE template switching with UMIs. The eight sequenced donors comprised seven who were HCMV-seropositive and one who was seronegative.

V gene TRBV6-2 or TRBV6-3 combines with J gene TRBJ2-5; tentative D call: TRBD2 (5 bases). Sequencing used CD8+ T cells sorted from PBMCs, obtained approximately 13 days after vaccination. This receptor was obtained from a man in his fifties who received an inactivated influenza vaccine. The CDR3 spells CASSGLEETQYF. The CDR3 bases are TGTGCCAGCAGTGGACTGGAAGAGACCCAGTACTTC.